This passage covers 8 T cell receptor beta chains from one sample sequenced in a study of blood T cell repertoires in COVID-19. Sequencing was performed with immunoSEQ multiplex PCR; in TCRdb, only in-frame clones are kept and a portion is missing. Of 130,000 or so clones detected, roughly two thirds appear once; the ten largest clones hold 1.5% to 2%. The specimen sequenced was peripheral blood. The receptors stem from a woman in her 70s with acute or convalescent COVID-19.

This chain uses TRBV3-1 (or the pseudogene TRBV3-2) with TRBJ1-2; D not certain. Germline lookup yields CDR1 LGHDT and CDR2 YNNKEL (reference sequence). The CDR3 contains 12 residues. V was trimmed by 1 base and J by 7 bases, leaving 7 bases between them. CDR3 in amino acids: CASSQVTSGYTF. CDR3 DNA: TGTGCCAGCAGCCAAGTCACAAGTGGCTACACCTTC.

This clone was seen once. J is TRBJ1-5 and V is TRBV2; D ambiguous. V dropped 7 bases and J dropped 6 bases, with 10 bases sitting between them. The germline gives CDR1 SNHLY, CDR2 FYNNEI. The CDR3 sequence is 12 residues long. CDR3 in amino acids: CASTSGIQPQHF. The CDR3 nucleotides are TGTGCCAGCACCTCGGGAATTCAGCCCCAGCATTTT.

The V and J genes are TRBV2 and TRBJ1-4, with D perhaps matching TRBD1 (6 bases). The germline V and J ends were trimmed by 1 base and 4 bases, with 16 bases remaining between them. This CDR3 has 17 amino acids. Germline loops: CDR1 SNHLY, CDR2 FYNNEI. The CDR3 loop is CASSEGIGGGNNEKLFF. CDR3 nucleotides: TGTGCCAGCAGTGAAGGAATTGGGGGCGGAAATAATGAAAAACTGTTTTTT. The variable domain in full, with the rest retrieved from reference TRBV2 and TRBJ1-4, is EPEVTQTPSHQVTQMGQEVILRCVPISNHLYFYWYRQILGQKVEFLVSFYNNEISEKSEIFDDQFSVERPDGSNFTLKIRSTKLEDSAMYFCASSEGIGGGNNEKLFFGSGTQLSVL.

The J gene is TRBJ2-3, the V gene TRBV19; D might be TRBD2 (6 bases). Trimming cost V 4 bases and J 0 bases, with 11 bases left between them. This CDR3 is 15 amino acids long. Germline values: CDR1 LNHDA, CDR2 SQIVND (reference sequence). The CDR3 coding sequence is TGTGCCAGTAGTAGCGGGACCTCTAGCACAGATACGCAGTATTTT. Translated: CASSSGTSSTDTQYF.

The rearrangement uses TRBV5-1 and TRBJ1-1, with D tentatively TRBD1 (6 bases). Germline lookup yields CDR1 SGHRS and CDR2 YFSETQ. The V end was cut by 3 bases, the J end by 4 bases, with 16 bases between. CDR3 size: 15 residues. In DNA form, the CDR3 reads TGCGCCAGCAGCTCATCCTTGGGGGCGGCCACTGAAGCTTTCTTT. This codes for CASSSSLGAATEAFF. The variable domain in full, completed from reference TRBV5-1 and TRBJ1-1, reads KAGVTQTPRYLIKTRGQQVTLSCSPISGHRSVSWYQQTPGQGLQFLFEYFSETQRNKGNFPGRFSGRQFSNSRSEMNVSTLELGDSALYLCASSSSLGAATEAFFGQGTRLTVV.

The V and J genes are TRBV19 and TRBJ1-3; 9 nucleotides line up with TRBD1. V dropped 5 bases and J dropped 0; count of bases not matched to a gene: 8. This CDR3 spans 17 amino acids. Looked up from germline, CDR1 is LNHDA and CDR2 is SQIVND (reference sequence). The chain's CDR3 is CASSFGTGTSSGNTIYF. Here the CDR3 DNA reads TGTGCCAGTAGTTTCGGGACAGGGACTTCCTCTGGAAACACCATATATTTT.

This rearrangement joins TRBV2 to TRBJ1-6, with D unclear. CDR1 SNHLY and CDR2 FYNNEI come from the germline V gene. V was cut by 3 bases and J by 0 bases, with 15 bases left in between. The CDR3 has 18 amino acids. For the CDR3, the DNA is TGTGCCAGCAGTGATCAGGTCGCCGGGAGCTCCTATAATTCACCCCTCCACTTT. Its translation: CASSDQVAGSSYNSPLHF. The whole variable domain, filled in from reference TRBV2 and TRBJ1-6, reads EPEVTQTPSHQVTQMGQEVILRCVPISNHLYFYWYRQILGQKVEFLVSFYNNEISEKSEIFDDQFSVERPDGSNFTLKIRSTKLEDSAMYFCASSDQVAGSSYNSPLHFGNGTRLTVT.

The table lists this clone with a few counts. The CDR3, as DNA: TGCGCCAGCAGCCCACGACGAGCGGGAGGGTCCTACAATGAGCAGTTCTTC. Translated: CASSPRRAGGSYNEQFF. The V and J genes are TRBV5-1 and TRBJ2-1, with 10 bases identical to TRBD2. The CDR3 runs 17 residues. Trimming removed 4 bases from V and 1 base from J; junction bases left unmatched: 8. Germline V gives CDR1 SGHRS, CDR2 YFSETQ.